These T cell receptor beta chains were read from a single sample in a study of cytomegalovirus exposure and HLA in healthy donors. TCRdb keeps only in-frame clones here, not all; method: immunoSEQ multiplex PCR. The table has around 190,000 clones, roughly 78% seen once; the top ten hold under 4.5%. Sequencing was carried out using PBMCs. These receptors were collected from a woman between 25 and 40 years old in good health and CMV-seropositive. The CDR3 runs from the conserved cysteine through the conserved F or W. D genes are given only for firm matches. Not all rows give a size; the values are once, few, many and, for expanded clones, a class.

size | J | V | D | length | CDR3 | DNA
. | TRBJ2-5 | TRBV15 | TRBD1 | 16 | CATSRAQGANQETQYF | TGTGCCACCAGCAGAGCGCAGGGGGCAAATCAAGAGACCCAGTACTTC
. | TRBJ1-1 | TRBV11-2 | . | 13 | CASSSEGKTEAFF | TGTGCCAGCAGCTCCGAGGGTAAAACTGAAGCTTTCTTT
. | TRBJ2-1 | TRBV9 | TRBD2 | 15 | CASSVEASGYNEQFF | TGTGCCAGCAGCGTAGAGGCTAGCGGTTACAATGAGCAGTTCTTC
. | TRBJ2-1 | TRBV11-2 | TRBD1 | 15 | CASSSDRGSYNEQFF | TGTGCCAGCAGCTCCGACAGGGGCTCCTACAATGAGCAGTTCTTC
. | TRBJ1-2 | TRBV5-8 | TRBD1 | 13 | CASSFLTGWSYTF | TGTGCCAGCAGCTTCTTGACAGGGTGGAGCTACACCTTC
. | TRBJ2-3 | TRBV4-3 | . | 17 | CASSQGPGAGVTDTQYF | TGCGCCAGCAGCCAAGGCCCGGGGGCGGGGGTCACAGATACGCAGTATTTT
. | TRBJ1-3 | TRBV18 | TRBD1 | 14 | CASSPTGVLNTIYF | TGTGCCAGCTCACCTACAGGGGTGTTAAACACCATATATTTT
once | TRBJ1-1 | TRBV4-3 | . | 10 | CASMAAEAFF | TGCGCCAGCATGGCTGCCGAAGCTTTCTTT
. | TRBJ1-4 | TRBV6-6 | . | 13 | CASSLQGNEKLFF | TGTGCCAGCAGTTTACAGGGTAATGAAAAACTGTTTTTT
. | TRBJ2-3 | TRBV27 | TRBD2 | 15 | CASSFGTSDTDTQYF | TGTGCCAGCAGTTTCGGGACTAGCGACACAGATACGCAGTATTTT
. | TRBJ1-1 | TRBV6-5 | . | 15 | CASSYVSGSGTEAFF | TGTGCCAGCAGTTATGTGAGCGGGTCTGGCACTGAAGCTTTCTTT
. | TRBJ2-7 | TRBV9 | TRBD1 | 15 | CASSVGGTATYEQYF | TGTGCCAGCAGCGTAGGTGGGACAGCTACCTACGAGCAGTACTTC
. | TRBJ2-3 | TRBV5-6 | . | 14 | CASSPLRVTDTQYF | TGTGCCAGCAGCCCCCTGAGGGTAACAGATACGCAGTATTTT
. | TRBJ2-7 | TRBV29-1 | TRBD2 | 12 | CSVRRGGDEQYF | TGCAGCGTCCGCCGGGGGGGCGACGAGCAGTACTTC
. | TRBJ1-2 | TRBV27 | . | 15 | CASSLYTTGYDGYTF | TGTGCCAGCAGTTTATATACGACAGGTTACGATGGCTACACCTTC
. | TRBJ2-5 | TRBV4-3 | . | 14 | CASSQDLTIETQYF | TGCGCCAGCAGCCAAGATCTGACAATCGAGACCCAGTACTTC
few | TRBJ2-7 | TRBV6-6 | TRBD2 | 14 | CASSNPGLAYEQYF | TGTGCCAGCAGTAACCCCGGACTAGCCTACGAGCAGTACTTC
. | TRBJ2-3 | TRBV10-3 | . | 14 | CAISERVATDTQYF | TGTGCCATCAGTGAGCGGGTTGCCACAGATACGCAGTATTTT
. | TRBJ2-1 | TRBV5-1 | TRBD2 | 15 | CASSLAPSGYNEQFF | TGCGCCAGCAGCTTGGCCCCTAGCGGCTACAATGAGCAGTTCTTC
. | TRBJ2-3 | TRBV9 | TRBD2 | 15 | CASSVGGGGADTQYF | TGTGCCAGCAGCGTAGGCGGCGGGGGGGCAGATACGCAGTATTTT
. | TRBJ2-2 | TRBV7-9 | TRBD2 | 17 | CASSLGPSGPNTGELFF | TGTGCCAGCAGCTTAGGGCCTAGCGGGCCCAACACCGGGGAGCTGTTTTTT
. | TRBJ2-7 | TRBV9 | . | 15 | CASSVGRVGGYEQYF | TGTGCCAGCAGCGTAGGTAGGGTCGGGGGCTACGAGCAGTACTTC
. | TRBJ2-2 | TRBV9 | TRBD2 | 16 | CASSVAGGRGTGELFF | TGTGCCAGCAGCGTAGCGGGCGGGAGGGGCACCGGGGAGCTGTTTTTT
. | TRBJ1-4 | TRBV27 | . | 15 | CASRFGGGPNEKLFF | TGTGCCAGCAGATTTGGTGGGGGCCCTAATGAAAAACTGTTTTTT
. | TRBJ2-7 | TRBV6-6 | . | 16 | CASSLLTDSISYEQYF | TGTGCCAGCAGTTTACTCACGGACTCCATCTCCTACGAGCAGTACTTC
once | TRBJ1-5 | TRBV18 | TRBD1 | 15 | CASSPGTGINQPQHF | TGTGCCAGCTCACCGGGGACAGGGATCAATCAGCCCCAGCATTTT
. | TRBJ2-3 | TRBV5-1 | TRBD2 | 16 | CASSSRGSGGADTQYF | TGCGCCAGCAGCTCCCGAGGTAGCGGGGGGGCTGATACGCAGTATTTT
. | TRBJ2-7 | TRBV10-3 | . | 13 | CAISASSSYEQYF | TGTGCCATCAGTGCCTCTAGTTCCTACGAGCAGTACTTC
once | TRBJ1-5 | TRBV30 | . | 14 | CAWSEAYSNQPQHF | TGTGCCTGGAGTGAAGCTTATAGCAATCAGCCCCAGCATTTT
. | TRBJ2-2 | TRBV6-5 | . | 15 | CASRPGTYYTGELFF | TGTGCCAGCAGACCCGGGACTTACTACACCGGGGAGCTGTTTTTT
. | TRBJ2-1 | TRBV5-4 | TRBD2 | 15 | CASSFGGAAGNEQFF | TGTGCCAGCAGCTTCGGGGGGGCGGCCGGCAATGAGCAGTTCTTC
. | TRBJ1-1 | TRBV5-6 | . | 15 | CASSLLSGVNTEAFF | TGTGCCAGCAGCTTGTTATCCGGGGTGAACACTGAAGCTTTCTTT